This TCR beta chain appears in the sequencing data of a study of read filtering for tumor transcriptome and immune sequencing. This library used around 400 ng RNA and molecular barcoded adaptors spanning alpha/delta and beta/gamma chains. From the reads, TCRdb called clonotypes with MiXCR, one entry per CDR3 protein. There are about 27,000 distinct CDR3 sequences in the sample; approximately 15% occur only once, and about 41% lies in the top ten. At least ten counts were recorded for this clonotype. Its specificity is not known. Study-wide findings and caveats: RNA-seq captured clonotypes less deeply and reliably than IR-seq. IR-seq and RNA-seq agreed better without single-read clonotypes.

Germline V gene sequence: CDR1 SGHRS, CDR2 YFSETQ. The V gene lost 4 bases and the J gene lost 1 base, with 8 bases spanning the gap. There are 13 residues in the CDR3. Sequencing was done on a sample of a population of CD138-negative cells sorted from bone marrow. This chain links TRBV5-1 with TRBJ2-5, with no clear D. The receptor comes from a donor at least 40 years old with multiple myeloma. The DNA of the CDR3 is TGCGCCAGCAGCGTCGGCCCCCAAGAGACCCAGTACTTC. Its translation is CASSVGPQETQYF. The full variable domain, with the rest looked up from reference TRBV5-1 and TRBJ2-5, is KAGVTQTPRYLIKTRGQQVTLSCSPISGHRSVSWYQQTPGQGLQFLFEYFSETQRNKGNFPGRFSGRQFSNSRSEMNVSTLELGDSALYLCASSVGPQETQYFGPGTRLLVL.